The 5 T cell receptor beta chains below all came from one sample that was sequenced in a study of OX40 agonist ivuxolimab in advanced cancers. The assay was immunoSEQ multiplex PCR, and TCRdb's table has in-frame clones only and misses some. The sample holds tens of thousands of clones, approximately 80% seen once. The sample consisted of CD4+ or CD8+ T cells sorted from blood, taken in a trial of the OX40 agonist ivuxolimab. These receptors were obtained from an adult with an advanced solid tumor such as melanoma, head and neck, liver or kidney cancer.

The genes are TRBV27 and TRBJ2-5; D may match TRBD1 or TRBD2 (6 bases each). This CDR3 contains 14 residues. CDR1 MNHEY and CDR2 SMNVEV come from the germline V gene (reference sequence). Deletions cut 2 bases from V and 6 bases from J, with 13 bases between. CDR3: CASSLGGPWKTQYF. The CDR3, as DNA: TGTGCCAGCAGTTTAGGGGGGCCTTGGAAGACCCAGTACTTC.

This clone has just a few counts. The gene calls are TRBV6-5 and TRBJ1-4; the D gene is possibly TRBD1 (6 bases). The V end was cut by 4 bases, the J end by 7 bases, with 16 bases between. CDR3 size: 15 residues. Germline CDR1 reads MNHEY; CDR2 reads SVGAGI. CDR3 amino acids: CASSLQGPRIEKLFF. The CDR3 coding sequence is TGTGCCAGCAGTTTACAGGGCCCGAGAATTGAAAAACTGTTTTTT.

The chain links TRBV11-2 to TRBJ2-1, with D possibly matching TRBD2 (6 bases). There are 13 residues in the CDR3. The germline V gene encodes CDR1 SGHAT and CDR2 FQNNGV. V lost 2 bases, J lost 7 bases, and 9 bases lay in between. The CDR3 loop is CASSLIGGNEQFF. The CDR3 region has the DNA TGTGCCAGCAGCTTAATCGGAGGGAATGAGCAGTTCTTC.

The chain combines TRBV2 with TRBJ2-5; D is unclear. V was trimmed by 10 bases and J by 4 bases, leaving 22 bases between them. The CDR3 spans 15 residues. The germline V gene encodes CDR1 SNHLY and CDR2 FYNNEI. DNA for the CDR3: TGTGCCACCGTCTTACAACTACCGCCGGGAGAGACCCAGTACTTC. Translating it yields CATVLQLPPGETQYF.

The rearrangement uses TRBV11-3 and TRBJ2-2; 7 nucleotides match TRBD1. This CDR3 comprises 16 residues. Germline-derived CDR1 and CDR2 are SGHNT and YENEEA. J gave up 3 bases and V 5 bases, and 9 bases lay outside the gene matches. The CDR3 reads CASSLQTGSYTGELFF. For the CDR3, the DNA is TGTGCCAGCAGCCTCCAGACAGGGTCCTACACCGGGGAGCTGTTTTTT.